This T cell receptor beta chain was obtained from a study of beta chain features in type 1 diabetes. Across the whole study: Sorted cells from all samples, numbering about 99,000,000, were examined. Study-level findings and limits: Moderate but significant shortening of TCRB CDR3s was recorded in all four CD4+ subsets from Type 1 diabetes patients. With patients and controls alike, PCR might favor shorter templates to an equal degree. Relative to healthy donors, patients appeared to have naive, central memory and Treg TCRB repertoires that were more similar.

Every isolated RNA sample was fully reverse transcribed, so sequencing captured expressed TCRB transcripts. Assay: immunoSEQ multiplex PCR; the TCRdb copy retains only in-frame clones and omits some. The sample yields 250,000 to 350,000 clones, roughly 15% seen once. The V and J ends lost 0 bases and 1 base respectively, with 9 bases between them. Germline-derived CDR1 and CDR2 are SGHAT and FQNNGV. The CDR3 spans 16 residues. Worth noting for this clone: Its antigen is currently unknown.

The chain joins TRBV11-2 to TRBJ2-2; D remains unclear. The origin of this receptor is a man aged 25-40 years in good health. The sequencing input was central memory CD4+ T cells from blood. In DNA, the CDR3 is TGTGCCAGCAGCTTAGAGGCAGTTCGGAACACCGGGGAGCTGTTTTTT. Translated: CASSLEAVRNTGELFF. Combining the CDR3 with reference TRBV11-2 and TRBJ2-2 gives the whole variable domain EAGVAQSPRYKIIEKRQSVAFWCNPISGHATLYWYQQILGQGPKLLIQFQNNGVVDDSQLPKDRFSAERLKGVDSTLKIQPAKLEDSAVYLCASSLEAVRNTGELFFGEGSRLTVL.